Below, 4 T cell receptor beta chains from the same sample are listed, as sequenced in a study of T cells in Graves' hyperthyroidism and ophthalmopathy. Amplification yielded TCR beta CDR3 regions, with RNA transcripts as the source. HTBI primers were employed in a first-round RT-PCR of the TCR CDR3. TCRdb fed the multiplex PCR reads into MiXCR, producing one record per CDR3 protein. The profile shows some 600,000 distinct CDR3 sequences, approximately 15% of them singletons. Sequenced sample: blood. These receptors all stem from a woman between 25 and 40 years old with Graves' hyperthyroidism that later progressed to Graves' ophthalmopathy.

This clonotype was observed at least ten times. The rearrangement links TRBV28 to TRBJ1-2, with D unclear. V was trimmed by 2 bases and J by 4 bases, leaving 11 bases between them. The CDR3 is 14 residues long. Germline values: CDR1 MDHEN, CDR2 SYDVKM. The CDR3, as DNA: TGTGCCAGCAGTTTAATTCAACCCTCCTATGGCTACACCTTC. Translating gives CASSLIQPSYGYTF.

This clonotype has at least ten counts. The chain links TRBV6-1 to TRBJ2-2; 7 nucleotides line up with TRBD2. V lost 9 bases and J lost 3; bases outside the gene matches: 7. There are 14 residues in the CDR3. The V gene's germline CDR1 is MNHNS and CDR2 SASEGT. DNA for the CDR3: TGTGCCAGTCAACGGGGGGATTACACCGGGGAGCTGTTTTTT. Residues: CASQRGDYTGELFF.

A word on this clonotype: Sequence at one end of the junction differs from germline and may be a read error. The rearrangement links TRBV20-1 to TRBJ2-3, with 10 bases aligning to TRBD2. This CDR3 contains 15 residues. The germline V gene has CDR1 DFQATT and CDR2 SNEGSKA (reference sequence). This CDR3 is CSASTLAGFTDTQSF. The CDR3, as DNA: TGCAGTGCGTCGACACTAGCGGGATTCACAGATACGCAGTCTTTT.

At least ten counts were recorded for this clonotype. The CDR3 is CSAHGGQLMNTEAFF. The CDR3 DNA is TGCAGCGCCCATGGGGGACAGCTGATGAACACTGAAGCTTTCTTT. The gene calls are TRBV29-1 and TRBJ1-1; 7 bases are a match to TRBD1. The ends lost 7 bases at V and 0 bases at J; junction bases unmatched: 11. Germline V gives CDR1 SQVTM, CDR2 ANQGSEA. This CDR3 comprises 15 residues.